The entry below gives a single TCR beta chain sequence along with its context. The antigen is undetermined. This entry belongs to a study of T cells in tuberculosis. Here immunoSEQ multiplex PCR was the method, and the copy in TCRdb shows in-frame clones only, minus some. This table holds some 30,000 clones, under 95% found once. The CDR3 totals 18 residues. Germline V lookup: CDR1 MGHRA, CDR2 YSYEKL. The V gene lost 3 bases and the J gene lost 4 bases, with 25 bases spanning the gap. The study's findings and limits: GMM-specific TCRs were nearer to active tuberculosis alpha repertoires, suggesting expansion.

This receptor was identified in a donor between 5 and 29 years old with latent tuberculosis or without tuberculosis infection. Some clones in this sample may be carry-over from other donors' samples. The rearrangement joins TRBV4-1 to TRBJ2-7; a possible D gene is TRBD2 (6 bases). The specimen was PBMCs. The CDR3 reads CASSHHRVGGLTGYEQYF. The CDR3 nucleotides are TGCGCCAGCAGCCACCACCGGGTTGGAGGGTTGACGGGATACGAGCAGTACTTC.